These T cell receptor beta chains were read from a single sample in a study of T cell repertoires in cytomegalovirus infection. TCRdb re-called the reads with MiXCR, one entry per CDR3 protein. Among around 250,000 distinct CDR3 sequences listed, approximately 15% were seen once. The sequencing sample was made of CD8+ T cells from PBMCs. These receptors all come from a human donor in good health (CMV status not recorded). Some clones in this sample may be carry-over from other donors' samples. CDR3s include the opening cysteine and the closing phenylalanine or tryptophan. The D gene is left open where the match is weak. Not all rows give a size; the values are once, few, many and, for expanded clones, a class.

d_call	v_call	j_call	clone_size	cdr3_aa	cdr3_nt
NA	TRBV2	TRBJ2-3	few	CASSEQLGGSTDTQYF	TGTGCCAGCAGTGAACAGTTGGGGGGCTCGACAGATACGCAGTATTTT
NA	TRBV7-2	TRBJ1-1	many	CASSLPRMNTEAFF	TGTGCCAGCAGCTTACCGAGAATGAACACTGAAGCTTTCTTT
TRBD1	TRBV6-5	TRBJ2-5	few	CASSYLGQGMKETQYF	TGTGCCAGCAGTTACTTGGGACAGGGGATGAAAGAGACCCAGTACTTC
NA	TRBV28	TRBJ2-7	few	CASTPRGYYEQYF	TGTGCCAGCACTCCCAGGGGTTACTACGAGCAGTACTTC
NA	TRBV19	TRBJ1-1	NA	CASEPGRGFTEAFF	TGTGCCTCCGAACCCGGCAGGGGATTCACTGAAGCTTTCTTT
TRBD2	TRBV28	TRBJ2-7	NA	CASSLGGWAYEQYF	TGTGCCAGCAGTTTGGGAGGGTGGGCCTACGAGCAGTACTTC
NA	TRBV7-3	TRBJ2-3	many	CASSLGSGPPTDTQYF	TGTGCCAGCAGCCTAGGAAGCGGGCCGCCCACAGATACGCAGTATTTT
TRBD1	TRBV6-5	TRBJ2-7	NA	CASSVGQYEQYF	TGTGCCAGCAGTGTGGGACAGTACGAGCAGTACTTC
TRBD1	TRBV12-3/TRBV12-4	TRBJ1-2	NA	CASRGGQNYGYTF	TGTGCCAGCAGGGGGGGACAGAACTATGGCTACACCTTC
NA	TRBV2	TRBJ1-6	NA	CASSVYGASGGYNSPLHF	TGTGCCAGCAGTGTATACGGGGCCTCAGGTGGCTATAATTCACCCCTCCACTTT
TRBD2	TRBV5-5	TRBJ2-1	few	CASSLAPGLAGVYEQFF	TGTGCCAGCAGCTTGGCTCCGGGACTAGCGGGTGTATATGAGCAGTTCTTC
NA	TRBV12-3/TRBV12-4	TRBJ2-7	many	CASSLQGSPSYEQYF	TGTGCCAGCAGTTTACAGGGTTCGCCCTCCTACGAGCAGTACTTC
TRBD2	TRBV4-2	TRBJ2-7	NA	CASRGASGNSYEQYF	TGTGCCAGCAGAGGGGCTAGCGGGAACTCCTACGAGCAGTACTTC
NA	TRBV12-3/TRBV12-4	TRBJ1-5	many	CASSFGTQGQPQHF	TGTGCCAGCAGTTTTGGGACGCAGGGTCAGCCCCAGCATTTT
NA	TRBV6-5	TRBJ1-2	few	CASSYRGAMDGYTF	TGTGCCAGCAGTTATAGGGGGGCGATGGATGGCTACACCTTC
TRBD2	TRBV25-1	TRBJ2-3	few	CASSDPRLAGGVIGDTQYF	TGTGCCAGCAGTGATCCCCGACTAGCGGGGGGGGTAATAGGAGATACGCAGTATTTT
TRBD2	TRBV5-1	TRBJ2-1	few	CASSLRLAGGSSYNEQFF	TGCGCCAGCAGCTTGAGGCTAGCGGGGGGGAGCTCCTACAATGAGCAGTTCTTC
NA	TRBV6-6	TRBJ2-1	few	CASSYGLGSYNEQFF	TGTGCCAGCAGTTACGGTTTGGGCTCCTACAATGAGCAGTTCTTC
NA	TRBV28	TRBJ2-5	many	CASSPRQYQETQYF	TGTGCCAGCAGTCCCCGACAGTACCAAGAGACCCAGTACTTC
NA	TRBV5-6	TRBJ2-5	NA	CASSKEYRYQETQYF	TGTGCCAGCAGCAAAGAGTACAGGTATCAAGAGACCCAGTACTTC
NA	TRBV27	TRBJ2-2	NA	CASSLFLGAGELFF	TGTGCCAGCAGTTTATTCCTTGGAGCCGGGGAGCTGTTTTTT
TRBD2	TRBV12-3/TRBV12-4	TRBJ2-1	many	CASSFSSGGGALNEQFF	TGTGCCAGCAGTTTTAGTTCAGGCGGGGGGGCGCTTAATGAGCAGTTCTTC
NA	TRBV4-1	TRBJ2-4	NA	CASSQVTTGNIQYF	TGCGCCAGCAGCCAAGTAACCACAGGGAACATTCAGTACTTC
NA	TRBV6-1	TRBJ2-2	few	CASSELGTATGELFF	TGTGCCAGCAGTGAGTTAGGGACGGCCACCGGGGAGCTGTTTTTT
NA	TRBV27	TRBJ2-2	many	CASGVHRWETELFF	TGTGCCAGCGGAGTACACCGATGGGAAACCGAGCTGTTTTTT
TRBD1	TRBV12-3/TRBV12-4	TRBJ1-1	many	CATPPGQGITEAFF	TGTGCCACCCCGCCGGGACAGGGAATTACTGAAGCTTTCTTT
TRBD2	TRBV12-3/TRBV12-4	TRBJ2-1	many	CASIRSIAGGGVNEQFF	TGTGCCAGCATCCGATCCATAGCGGGGGGAGGGGTGAATGAGCAGTTCTTC
NA	TRBV7-8	TRBJ2-7	many	CASSPNGGLYEQYF	TGTGCCAGCAGCCCCAATGGCGGCCTATACGAGCAGTACTTC
NA	TRBV5-1	TRBJ2-2	few	CASSGSRQADRGELFF	TGCGCCAGCAGCGGTTCCCGACAGGCTGACCGTGGGGAGCTGTTTTTT
TRBD1	TRBV4-1	TRBJ2-7	NA	CASSQGPTGGTYEQYF	TGCGCCAGCAGCCAAGGTCCGACAGGGGGAACCTACGAGCAGTACTTC
NA	TRBV7-9	TRBJ1-4	many	CASSPPGRGPEKLFF	TGTGCCAGCAGCCCCCCTGGCAGGGGTCCTGAAAAACTGTTTTTT